The rows below give T cell receptor beta chains drawn from one sample of a study of T cell repertoires in cytomegalovirus infection. TCRdb ran MiXCR on the reads and lists one entry per CDR3 protein. The sample shows 200,000 to 250,000 distinct CDR3 sequences, about 40% of them seen only once. Their target antigens are unknown. The input for sequencing was CD8+ T cells from cultured PBMCs, taken from culture after CMV antigen stimulation. These receptors were collected from a human donor in good health (CMV status not recorded). Some clones in this sample may be carry-over from other donors' samples. CDR3s leave out the opening cysteine and the closing phenylalanine or tryptophan. Fields, in order: CDR3 protein, J gene, V gene.

ASSPPGTQYNEQF | TRBJ2-1 | TRBV7-9
ASSLDLDNEQF | TRBJ2-1 | TRBV7-8
ASSNPASGTDRTPVFEAF | TRBJ1-1 | TRBV7-8
ASSFGTSRLLSFTDTQY | TRBJ2-3 | TRBV5-4
ASSYGLLGEQY | TRBJ2-7 | TRBV27
ASSGRLAGDYEQY | TRBJ2-7 | TRBV19
AISEMDSSFAGELF | TRBJ2-2 | TRBV10-3
ASSWDYGYT | TRBJ1-2 | TRBV28
ASSASKQDSLNSNQPQH | TRBJ1-5 | TRBV9
ASSPSLGDGDNYGYT | TRBJ1-2 | TRBV27
ASSLRAWGEQF | TRBJ2-1 | TRBV7-6
ASNHRRQFSYEQY | TRBJ2-7 | TRBV6-6
ASSSYDSNQPQH | TRBJ1-5 | TRBV19
ASSLRLAGYNEQF | TRBJ2-1 | TRBV11-2
ASSSSIRNQPQH | TRBJ1-5 | TRBV27
ASSWTGDSNQPQH | TRBJ1-5 | TRBV12-3/TRBV12-4
SARALMTNSYEQY | TRBJ2-7 | TRBV20-1
ASSIGQLNTEAF | TRBJ1-1 | TRBV19
ASSIRQTGELF | TRBJ2-2 | TRBV28
ASSLERSYNEQF | TRBJ2-1 | TRBV5-6
ASSFWRQPNQPQH | TRBJ1-5 | TRBV28
ASSLGSWETTDTQY | TRBJ2-3 | TRBV27
ASSAGFGGTEAF | TRBJ1-1 | TRBV27
ASSPASSQGYSPLH | TRBJ1-6 | TRBV27
ASSEAPVGLAGTETQY | TRBJ2-5 | TRBV2
ASVKEAGVSGANVLT | TRBJ2-6 | TRBV7-9
ASSLAGGGNTEAF | TRBJ1-1 | TRBV5-1
ASPGRSEQF | TRBJ2-1 | TRBV2